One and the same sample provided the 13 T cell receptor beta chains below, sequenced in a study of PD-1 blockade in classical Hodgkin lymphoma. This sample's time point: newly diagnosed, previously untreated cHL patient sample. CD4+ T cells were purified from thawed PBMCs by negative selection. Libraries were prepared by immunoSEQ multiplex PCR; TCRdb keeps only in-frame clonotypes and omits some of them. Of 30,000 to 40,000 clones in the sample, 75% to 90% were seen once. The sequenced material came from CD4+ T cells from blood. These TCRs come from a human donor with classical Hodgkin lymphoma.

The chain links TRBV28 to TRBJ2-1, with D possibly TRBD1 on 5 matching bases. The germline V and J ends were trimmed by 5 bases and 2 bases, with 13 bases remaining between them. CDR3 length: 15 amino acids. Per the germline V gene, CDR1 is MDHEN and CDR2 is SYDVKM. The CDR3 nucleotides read TGTGCCAGCAGTCCTCTAGGGGTAACCTACAATGAGCAGTTCTTC. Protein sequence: CASSPLGVTYNEQFF.

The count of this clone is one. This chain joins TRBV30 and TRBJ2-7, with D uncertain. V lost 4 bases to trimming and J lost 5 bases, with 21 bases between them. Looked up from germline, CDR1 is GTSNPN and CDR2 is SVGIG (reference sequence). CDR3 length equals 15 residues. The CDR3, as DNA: TGTGCCTGGAACGGACCTGGGGAAATTGACCACGAGCAGTACTTC. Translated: CAWNGPGEIDHEQYF.

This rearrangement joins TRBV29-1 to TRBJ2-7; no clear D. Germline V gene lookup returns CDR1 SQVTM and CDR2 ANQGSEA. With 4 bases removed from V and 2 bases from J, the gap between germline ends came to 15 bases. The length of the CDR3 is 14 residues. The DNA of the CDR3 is TGCAGCGTTGTCCCCCAGGCCTCCCCCTACGAGCAGTACTTC. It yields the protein CSVVPQASPYEQYF.

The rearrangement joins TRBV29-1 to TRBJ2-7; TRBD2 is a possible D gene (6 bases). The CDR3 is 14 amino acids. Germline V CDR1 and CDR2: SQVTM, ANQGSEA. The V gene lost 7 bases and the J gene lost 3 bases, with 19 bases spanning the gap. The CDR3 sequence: CSATGRAGSYEQYF. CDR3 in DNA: TGCAGCGCTACCGGGCGGGCGGGGAGCTACGAGCAGTACTTC.

The CDR3 sequence: CASRPRNEKLFF. Here the CDR3 DNA reads TGTGCCAGCCGACCGAGAAATGAAAAACTGTTTTTT. The gene calls are TRBV28 and TRBJ1-4; no definite D call. Germline-derived CDR1 and CDR2 are MDHEN and SYDVKM. The CDR3 is made up of 12 amino acids. The ends were cut back, 8 bases at V and 5 bases at J, with 9 bases in the middle.

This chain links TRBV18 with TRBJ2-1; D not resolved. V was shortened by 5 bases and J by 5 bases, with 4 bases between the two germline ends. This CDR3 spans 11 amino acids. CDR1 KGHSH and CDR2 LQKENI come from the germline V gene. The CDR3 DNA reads TGTGCCAGCTCATCGGACAATGAGCAGTTCTTC. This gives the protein CASSSDNEQFF.

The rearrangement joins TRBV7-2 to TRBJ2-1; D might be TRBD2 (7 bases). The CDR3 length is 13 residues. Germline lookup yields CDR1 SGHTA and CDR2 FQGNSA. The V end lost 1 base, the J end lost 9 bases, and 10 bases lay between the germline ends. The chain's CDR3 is CASSLVGGAEQFF. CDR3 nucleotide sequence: TGTGCCAGCAGCTTAGTAGGGGGGGCTGAGCAGTTCTTC.

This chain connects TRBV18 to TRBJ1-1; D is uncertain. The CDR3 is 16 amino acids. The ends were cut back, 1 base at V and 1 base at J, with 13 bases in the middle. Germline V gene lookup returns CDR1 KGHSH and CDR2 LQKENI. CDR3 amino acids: CASSPRIVTGNTEAFF. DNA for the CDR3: TGTGCCAGCTCACCACGGATTGTAACGGGGAACACTGAAGCTTTCTTT. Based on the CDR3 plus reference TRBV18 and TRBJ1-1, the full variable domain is NAGVMQNPRHLVRRRGQEARLRCSPMKGHSHVYWYRQLPEEGLKFMVYLQKENIIDESGMPKERFSAEFPKEGPSILRIQQVVRGDSAAYFCASSPRIVTGNTEAFFGQGTRLTVV.

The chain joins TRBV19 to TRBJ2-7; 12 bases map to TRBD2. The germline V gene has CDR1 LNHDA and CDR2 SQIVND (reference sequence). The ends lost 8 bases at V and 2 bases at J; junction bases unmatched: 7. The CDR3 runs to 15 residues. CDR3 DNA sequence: TGTGCCAGTTCAAGACTAGCGGGGGTTGCCTACGAGCAGTACTTC. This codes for CASSRLAGVAYEQYF.

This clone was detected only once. The DNA of the CDR3 is TGCGCCAGCAGCACGGGACTAGCGGGCCTCACAGATACGCAGTATTTT. It translates to CASSTGLAGLTDTQYF. V and J are TRBV5-1 and TRBJ2-3; 12 positions match TRBD2. Germline lookup yields CDR1 SGHRS and CDR2 YFSETQ. V lost 4 bases, J lost 2 bases, and 5 bases stayed unmatched. CDR3 length: 16 residues.

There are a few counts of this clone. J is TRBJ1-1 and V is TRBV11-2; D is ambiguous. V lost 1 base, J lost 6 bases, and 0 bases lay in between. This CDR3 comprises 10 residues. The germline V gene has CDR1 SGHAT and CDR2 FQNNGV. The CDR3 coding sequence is TGTGCCAGCAGCTTAGCTGAAGCTTTCTTT. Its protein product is CASSLAEAFF.

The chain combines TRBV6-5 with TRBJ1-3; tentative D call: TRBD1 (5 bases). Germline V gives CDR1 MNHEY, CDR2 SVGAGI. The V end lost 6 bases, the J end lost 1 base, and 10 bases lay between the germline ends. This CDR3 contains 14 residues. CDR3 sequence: CASSLDSSGNTIYF. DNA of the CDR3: TGTGCCAGCAGCCTAGACAGTTCTGGAAACACCATATATTTT.

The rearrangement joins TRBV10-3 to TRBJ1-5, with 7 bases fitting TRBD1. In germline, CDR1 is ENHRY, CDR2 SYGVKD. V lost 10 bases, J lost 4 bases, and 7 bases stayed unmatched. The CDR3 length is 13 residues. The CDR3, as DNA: TGTGCCACCCGGGACAGCCCAAATCAGCCCCAGCATTTT. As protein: CATRDSPNQPQHF.